The source of this TCR beta chain is a study of molecular identifiers for immune sequencing clone quantification. CDR1 and CDR2 from the germline V gene are PRHDT and FYEKMQ (reference sequence). V was clipped by 5 bases and J by 0 bases, with 20 bases between them. CDR3 size: 19 residues. TCRdb independently ran MiXCR on the PCR reads; one entry per CDR3 protein. The sample has about half a million distinct CDR3 sequences, about a fifth seen once. This clonotype appeared many times. The receptor comes from a human donor in good health. Some libraries in this study had Jurkat cell RNA spiked in. V is TRBV13 and J is TRBJ2-6, with D perhaps given as TRBD1 or TRBD2 (6 bases each). Material: naive CD8+ T cells from blood, with Jurkat cell RNA spiked in. Described subset: FACS-sorted CD8+CD4-CCR7+CD45RA+ naive T cells. Written as DNA, the CDR3 is TGTGCCAGCAGCCCACGATCCGGGGGCTCCTTCTCTGGGGCCAACGTCCTGACTTTC. It yields the protein CASSPRSGGSFSGANVLTF.